This entry describes one T cell receptor beta chain. As yet, its antigen is unknown. The data were taken from a study of OX40 agonist ivuxolimab in advanced cancers. Study-wide background: The study treated patients with ivuxolimab, an agonistic anti-OX40 (CD134) antibody.

The study's findings and limits: Fewer expanded clones were found on average in CD4+ than in CD8+ T cells.

This CDR3 is built from 15 residues. Trimming took 2 bases from V and 4 from J, leaving 14 bases between them. Looked up from germline, CDR1 is MDHEN and CDR2 is SYDVKM. TCRdb's copy holds only in-frame clones and misses some; the assay was immunoSEQ multiplex PCR. The table has about 37,000 clones, around 92% seen once. The sequencing used CD4+ or CD8+ T cells sorted from blood, collected in a trial of the OX40 agonist ivuxolimab. This receptor was identified in an adult with an advanced solid tumor such as melanoma, head and neck, liver or kidney cancer. The rearrangement links TRBV28 to TRBJ1-1, with D hard to call. CDR3 in amino acids: CASSLDYSASTEAFF. The CDR3 DNA is TGTGCCAGCAGTTTAGATTACAGTGCGAGCACTGAAGCTTTCTTT.